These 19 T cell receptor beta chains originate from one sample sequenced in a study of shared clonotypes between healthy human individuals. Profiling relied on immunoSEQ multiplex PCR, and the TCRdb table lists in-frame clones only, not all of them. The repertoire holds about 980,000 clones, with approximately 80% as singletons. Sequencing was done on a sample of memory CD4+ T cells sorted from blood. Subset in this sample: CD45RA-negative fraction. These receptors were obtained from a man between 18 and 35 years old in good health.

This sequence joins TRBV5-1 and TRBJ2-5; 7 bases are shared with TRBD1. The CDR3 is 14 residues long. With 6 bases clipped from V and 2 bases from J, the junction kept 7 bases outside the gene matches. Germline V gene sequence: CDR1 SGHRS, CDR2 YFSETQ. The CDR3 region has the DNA TGCGCCAGCACTAAGGACAGGCTTCAAGAGACCCAGTACTTC. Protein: CASTKDRLQETQYF. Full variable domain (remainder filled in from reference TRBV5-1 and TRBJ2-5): KAGVTQTPRYLIKTRGQQVTLSCSPISGHRSVSWYQQTPGQGLQFLFEYFSETQRNKGNFPGRFSGRQFSNSRSEMNVSTLELGDSALYLCASTKDRLQETQYFGPGTRLLVL.

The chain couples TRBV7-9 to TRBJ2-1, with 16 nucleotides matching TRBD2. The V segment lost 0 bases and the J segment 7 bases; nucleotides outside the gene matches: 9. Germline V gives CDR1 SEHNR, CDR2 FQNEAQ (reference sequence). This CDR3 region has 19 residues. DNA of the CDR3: TGTGCCAGCAGCTTAGCCGACAGGGGACTAGCGGGAGGGCCTAATGAGCAGTTCTTC. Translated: CASSLADRGLAGGPNEQFF.

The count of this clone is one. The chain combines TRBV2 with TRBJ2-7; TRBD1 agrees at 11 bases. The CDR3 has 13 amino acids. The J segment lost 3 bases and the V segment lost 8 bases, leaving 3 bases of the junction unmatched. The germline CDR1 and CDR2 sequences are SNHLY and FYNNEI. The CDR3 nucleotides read TGTGCCAGCGGGGGGACAGGGGGCTACGAGCAGTACTTC. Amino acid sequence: CASGGTGGYEQYF.

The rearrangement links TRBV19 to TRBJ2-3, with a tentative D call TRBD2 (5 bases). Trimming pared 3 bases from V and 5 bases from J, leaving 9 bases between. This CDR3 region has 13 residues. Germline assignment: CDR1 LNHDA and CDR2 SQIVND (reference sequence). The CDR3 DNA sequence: TGTGCCAGTAGTATCGGGGTGCTAGATACGCAGTATTTT. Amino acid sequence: CASSIGVLDTQYF.

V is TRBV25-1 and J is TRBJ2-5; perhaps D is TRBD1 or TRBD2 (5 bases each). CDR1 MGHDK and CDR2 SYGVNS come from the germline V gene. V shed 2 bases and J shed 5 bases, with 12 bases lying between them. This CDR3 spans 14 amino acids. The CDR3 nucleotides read TGTGCCAGCAGTGAACGGGGCCTAAGGGAGACCCAGTACTTC. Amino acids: CASSERGLRETQYF.

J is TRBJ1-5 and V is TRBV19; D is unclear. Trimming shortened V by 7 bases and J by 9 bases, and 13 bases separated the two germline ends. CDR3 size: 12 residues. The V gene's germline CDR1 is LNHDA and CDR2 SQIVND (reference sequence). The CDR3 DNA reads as TGTGCCAGTAATGTCGGGAGCGCGCCCCAGCATTTT. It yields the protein CASNVGSAPQHF.

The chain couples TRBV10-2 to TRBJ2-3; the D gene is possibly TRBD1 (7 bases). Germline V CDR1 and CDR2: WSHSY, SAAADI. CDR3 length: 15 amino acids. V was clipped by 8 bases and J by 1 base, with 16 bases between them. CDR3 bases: TGCGCCAGCCGACGGGGAGGACAGGGCACAGATACGCAGTATTTT. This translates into CASRRGGQGTDTQYF.

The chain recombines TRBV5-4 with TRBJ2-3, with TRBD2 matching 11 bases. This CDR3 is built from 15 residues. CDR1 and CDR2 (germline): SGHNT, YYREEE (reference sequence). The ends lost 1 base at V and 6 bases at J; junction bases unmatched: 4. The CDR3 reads CASSLTSGSRDTQYF. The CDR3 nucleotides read TGTGCCAGCAGCTTGACTAGCGGGAGTCGGGATACGCAGTATTTT.

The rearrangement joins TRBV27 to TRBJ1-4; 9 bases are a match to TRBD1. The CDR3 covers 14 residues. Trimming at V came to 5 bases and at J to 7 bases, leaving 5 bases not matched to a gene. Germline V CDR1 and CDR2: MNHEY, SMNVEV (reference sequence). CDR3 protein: CASSRDRVIEKLFF. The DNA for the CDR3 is TGTGCCAGCAGTCGGGACAGGGTAATTGAAAAACTGTTTTTT.

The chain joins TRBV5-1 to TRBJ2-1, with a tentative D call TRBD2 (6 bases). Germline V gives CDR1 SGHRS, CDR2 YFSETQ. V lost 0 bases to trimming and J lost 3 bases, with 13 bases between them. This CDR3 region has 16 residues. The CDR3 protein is CASSLDPGDYYNEQFF. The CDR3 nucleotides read TGCGCCAGCAGCTTGGACCCGGGAGATTACTACAATGAGCAGTTCTTC.

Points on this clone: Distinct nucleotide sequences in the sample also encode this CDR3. CDR3 protein: CASSLEAPDPTRWSGYTF. In nucleotides, the CDR3 is TGTGCCAGCAGCTTAGAGGCCCCCGACCCTACCAGGTGGTCTGGCTACACCTTC. The chain links TRBV11-3 to TRBJ1-2; D is uncertain. Germline lookup yields CDR1 SGHNT and CDR2 YENEEA. V dropped 0 bases and J dropped 7 bases, with 24 bases sitting between them. The CDR3 consists of 18 residues.

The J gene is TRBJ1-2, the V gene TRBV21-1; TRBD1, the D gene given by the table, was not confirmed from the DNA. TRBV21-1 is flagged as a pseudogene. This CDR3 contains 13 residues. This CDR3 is CASSKTGCYGYTF. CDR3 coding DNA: TGTGCCAGCAGCAAGACAGGGTGCTATGGCTACACCTTC.

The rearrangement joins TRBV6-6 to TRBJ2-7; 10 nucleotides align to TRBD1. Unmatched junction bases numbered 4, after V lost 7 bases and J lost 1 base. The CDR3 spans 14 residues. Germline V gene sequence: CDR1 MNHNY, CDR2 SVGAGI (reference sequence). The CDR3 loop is CASTPGQGSYEQYF. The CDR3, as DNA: TGTGCCAGCACTCCGGGACAGGGGTCCTACGAGCAGTACTTC.

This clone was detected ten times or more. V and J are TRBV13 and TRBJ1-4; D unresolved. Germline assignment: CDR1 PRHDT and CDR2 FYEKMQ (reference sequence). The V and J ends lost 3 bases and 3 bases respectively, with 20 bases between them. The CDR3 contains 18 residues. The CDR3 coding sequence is TGTGCCAGCAGCTTGACGGCCTTCTCCGAAAAGTCTAATGAAAAACTGTTTTTT. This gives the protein CASSLTAFSEKSNEKLFF. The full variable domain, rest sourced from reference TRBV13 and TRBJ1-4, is AAGVIQSPRHLIKEKRETATLKCYPIPRHDTVYWYQQGPGQDPQFLISFYEKMQSDKGSIPDRFSAQQFSDYHSELNMSSLELGDSALYFCASSLTAFSEKSNEKLFFGSGTQLSVL.

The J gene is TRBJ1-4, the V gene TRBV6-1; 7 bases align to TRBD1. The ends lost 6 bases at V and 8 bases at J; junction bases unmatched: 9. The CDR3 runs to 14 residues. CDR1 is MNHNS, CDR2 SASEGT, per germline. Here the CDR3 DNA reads TGTGCCAGCAGCCCTGGAAGGGGGCGAGAAAAACTGTTTTTT. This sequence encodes CASSPGRGREKLFF.

The CDR3 DNA reads as TGCGCCAGCAGCCCCCTGCCGTCCTACAATGAGCAGTTCTTC. Translated, it gives CASSPLPSYNEQFF. The rearrangement joins TRBV5-1 to TRBJ2-1; D unclear. Germline CDR1 and CDR2: SGHRS and YFSETQ. This CDR3 spans 14 amino acids. V lost 4 bases to trimming and J lost 1 base, with 9 bases between them.

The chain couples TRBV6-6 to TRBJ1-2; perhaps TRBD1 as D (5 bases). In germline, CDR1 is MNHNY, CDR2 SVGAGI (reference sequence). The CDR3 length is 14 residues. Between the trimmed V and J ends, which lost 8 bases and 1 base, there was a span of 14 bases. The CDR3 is CASRLLQVNYGYTF. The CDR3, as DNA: TGTGCCAGCCGGCTACTACAGGTTAACTATGGCTACACCTTC.

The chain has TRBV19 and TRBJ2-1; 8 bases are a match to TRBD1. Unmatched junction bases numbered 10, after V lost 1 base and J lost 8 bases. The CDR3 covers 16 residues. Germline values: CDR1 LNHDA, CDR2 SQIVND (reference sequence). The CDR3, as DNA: TGTGCCAGTAGTATAGGGACAGGGCGGTTTGGCGATGAGCAGTTCTTC. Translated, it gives CASSIGTGRFGDEQFF.

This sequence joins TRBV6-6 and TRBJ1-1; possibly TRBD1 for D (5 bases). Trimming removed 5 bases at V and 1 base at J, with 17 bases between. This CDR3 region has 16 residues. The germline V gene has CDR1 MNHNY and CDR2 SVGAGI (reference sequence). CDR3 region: CASSKTHGGRNTEAFF. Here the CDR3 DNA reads TGTGCCAGCAGTAAGACCCACGGGGGAAGGAACACTGAAGCTTTCTTT.